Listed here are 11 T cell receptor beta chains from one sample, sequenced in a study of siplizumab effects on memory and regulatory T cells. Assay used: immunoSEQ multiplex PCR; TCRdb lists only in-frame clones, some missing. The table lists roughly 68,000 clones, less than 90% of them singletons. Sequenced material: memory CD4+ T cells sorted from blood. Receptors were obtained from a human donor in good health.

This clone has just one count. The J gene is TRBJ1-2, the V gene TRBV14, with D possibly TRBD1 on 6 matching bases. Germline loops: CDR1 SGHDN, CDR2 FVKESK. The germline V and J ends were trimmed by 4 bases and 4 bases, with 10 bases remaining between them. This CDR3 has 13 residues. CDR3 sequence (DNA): TGTGCCAGCAGCCCGGACAGAGCCTATGGCTACACCTTC. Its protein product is CASSPDRAYGYTF.

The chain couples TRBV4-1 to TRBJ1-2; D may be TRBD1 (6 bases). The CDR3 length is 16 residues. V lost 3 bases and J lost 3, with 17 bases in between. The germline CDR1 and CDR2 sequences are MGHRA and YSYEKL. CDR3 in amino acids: CASSQGGGGRDYGYTF. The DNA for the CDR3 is TGCGCCAGCAGCCAGGGTGGTGGGGGGCGCGACTATGGCTACACCTTC.

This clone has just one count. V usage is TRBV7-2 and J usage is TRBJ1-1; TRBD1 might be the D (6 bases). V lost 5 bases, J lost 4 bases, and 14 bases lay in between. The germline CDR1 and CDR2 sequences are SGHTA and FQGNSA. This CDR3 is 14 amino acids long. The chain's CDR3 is CASSQGPGGTEAFF. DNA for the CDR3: TGTGCCAGCAGCCAGGGGCCAGGAGGCACTGAAGCTTTCTTT.

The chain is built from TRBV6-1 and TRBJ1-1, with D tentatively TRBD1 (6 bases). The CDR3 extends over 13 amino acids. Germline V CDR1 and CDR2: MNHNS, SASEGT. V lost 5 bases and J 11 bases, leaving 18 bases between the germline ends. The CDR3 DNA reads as TGTGCCAGCAGTCAACAGGGCAGGTTTGGGGCTTTCTTT. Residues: CASSQQGRFGAFF.

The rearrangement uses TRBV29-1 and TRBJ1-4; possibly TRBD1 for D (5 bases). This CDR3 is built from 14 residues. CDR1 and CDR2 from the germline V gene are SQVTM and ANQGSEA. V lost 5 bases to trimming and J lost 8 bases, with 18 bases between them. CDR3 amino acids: CSVFLLSGREKLFF. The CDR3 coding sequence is TGCAGCGTTTTTTTATTGTCAGGGAGGGAAAAACTGTTTTTT.

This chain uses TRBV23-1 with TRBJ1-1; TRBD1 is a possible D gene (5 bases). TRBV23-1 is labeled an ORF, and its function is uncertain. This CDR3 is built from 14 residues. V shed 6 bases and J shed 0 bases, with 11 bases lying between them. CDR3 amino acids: CASRGTAMNTEAFF. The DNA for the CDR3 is TGCGCCAGCAGAGGGACGGCAATGAACACTGAAGCTTTCTTT.

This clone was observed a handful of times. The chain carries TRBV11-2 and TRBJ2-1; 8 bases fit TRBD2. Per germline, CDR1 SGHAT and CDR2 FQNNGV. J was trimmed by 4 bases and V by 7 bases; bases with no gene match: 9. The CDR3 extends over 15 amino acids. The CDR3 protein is CASTVSGTMYNEQFF. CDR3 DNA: TGTGCCAGCACCGTTAGCGGGACTATGTACAATGAGCAGTTCTTC.

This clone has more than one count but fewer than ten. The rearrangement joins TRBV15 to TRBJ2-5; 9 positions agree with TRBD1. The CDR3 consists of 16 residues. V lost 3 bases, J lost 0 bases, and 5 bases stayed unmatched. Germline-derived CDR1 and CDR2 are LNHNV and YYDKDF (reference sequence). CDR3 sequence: CATSRRTGAYQETQYF. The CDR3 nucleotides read TGTGCCACCAGCAGGAGGACAGGGGCGTACCAAGAGACCCAGTACTTC. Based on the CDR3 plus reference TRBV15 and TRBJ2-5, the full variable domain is DAMVIQNPRYQVTQFGKPVTLSCSQTLNHNVMYWYQQKSSQAPKLLFHYYDKDFNNEADTPDNFQSRRPNTSFCFLDIRSPGLGDTAMYLCATSRRTGAYQETQYFGPGTRLLVL.

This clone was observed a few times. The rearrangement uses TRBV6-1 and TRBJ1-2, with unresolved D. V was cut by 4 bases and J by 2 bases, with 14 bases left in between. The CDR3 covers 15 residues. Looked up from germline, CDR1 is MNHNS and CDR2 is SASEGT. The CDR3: CASSVRLTENYGYTF. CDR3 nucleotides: TGTGCCAGCAGTGTACGATTAACGGAGAACTATGGCTACACCTTC.

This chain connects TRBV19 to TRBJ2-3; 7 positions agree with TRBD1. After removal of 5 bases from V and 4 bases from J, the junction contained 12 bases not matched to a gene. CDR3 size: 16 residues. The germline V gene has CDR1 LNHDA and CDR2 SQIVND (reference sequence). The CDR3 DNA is TGTGCCAGTAGTTCCTCAGACAGGGTCGGTCCAGATACGCAGTATTTT. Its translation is CASSSSDRVGPDTQYF. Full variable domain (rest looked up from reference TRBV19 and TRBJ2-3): DGGITQSPKYLFRKEGQNVTLSCEQNLNHDAMYWYRQDPGQGLRLIYYSQIVNDFQKGDIAEGYSVSREKKESFPLTVTSAQKNPTAFYLCASSSSDRVGPDTQYFGPGTRLTVL.

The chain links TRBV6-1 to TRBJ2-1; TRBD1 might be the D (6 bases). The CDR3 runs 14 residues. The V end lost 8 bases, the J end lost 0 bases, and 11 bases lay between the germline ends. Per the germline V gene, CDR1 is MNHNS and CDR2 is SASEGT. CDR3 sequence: CASYTTGSYNEQFF. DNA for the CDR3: TGTGCCAGCTATACGACAGGCTCCTACAATGAGCAGTTCTTC.